Listed here are 28 T cell receptor beta chains from one sample, sequenced in a study of CD8 T cells in Susac syndrome. cDNA came from 0.5 to 1 ug RNA primed by random hexamers. One entry per CDR3 protein, called by TCRdb with MiXCR from the immunoSEQ multiplex PCR reads. The sample holds some 250,000 distinct CDR3 sequences, around 96% seen once. What was sequenced was CD4+ T cells from PBMCs. The source is a human donor with Susac syndrome.

The chain couples TRBV7-8 to TRBJ2-3; D is unresolved. The CDR3 runs to 16 residues. The germline CDR1 and CDR2 sequences are SGHVS and FQNEAQ. Trimming removed 6 bases at V and 0 bases at J, with 16 bases between. This chain's CDR3 is CASSSKDGSSTDTQYF. The CDR3 DNA reads TGTGCCAGCAGTTCTAAGGACGGATCTAGCACAGATACGCAGTATTTT.

This rearrangement joins TRBV20-1 to TRBJ2-3, with no clear D. V lost 5 bases, J lost 1 base, and 16 bases lay in between. This CDR3 region has 15 residues. From germline, CDR1 is DFQATT and CDR2 SNEGSKA (reference sequence). The CDR3 region is CSAYKSRKRTDTQYF. In DNA form, the CDR3 reads TGCAGTGCTTACAAGTCACGTAAGCGCACAGATACGCAGTATTTT.

The rearrangement links TRBV20-1 to TRBJ1-2; possible D gene TRBD1, 6 bases. Germline V lookup: CDR1 DFQATT, CDR2 SNEGSKA (reference sequence). V gave up 6 bases and J gave up 4 bases, with 12 bases separating them. This CDR3 region has 12 residues. CDR3 loop: CSAAGGIYGYTF. CDR3 DNA sequence: TGCAGTGCCGCTGGGGGCATCTATGGCTACACCTTC.

The rearrangement joins TRBV9 to TRBJ2-7; the match to TRBD2 covers 10 bases. The CDR3 extends over 16 amino acids. Germline V gene sequence: CDR1 SGDLS, CDR2 YYNGEE. V was pared by 4 bases and J by 7 bases, with 14 bases of the junction left unmatched. The CDR3 coding sequence is TGTGCCAGCAGCCCCTGGACTAGCGGACAGCTGGGAGAGCAGTACTTC. It encodes CASSPWTSGQLGEQYF.

V and J are TRBV19 and TRBJ1-2; no clear D. V lost 3 bases and J lost 1, with 12 bases in between. This CDR3 region has 15 residues. Germline CDR1 LNHDA, CDR2 SQIVND (reference sequence). CDR3 nucleotide sequence: TGTGCCAGTAGTATGGGCAGATACTTTAACTATGGCTACACCTTC. Protein: CASSMGRYFNYGYTF. The full variable domain, its missing parts supplied by reference TRBV19 and TRBJ1-2, is DGGITQSPKYLFRKEGQNVTLSCEQNLNHDAMYWYRQDPGQGLRLIYYSQIVNDFQKGDIAEGYSVSREKKESFPLTVTSAQKNPTAFYLCASSMGRYFNYGYTFGSGTRLTVV.

The genes are TRBV25-1 and TRBJ2-4; no clear D gene. The CDR3 sequence is 14 residues long. Germline-derived CDR1 and CDR2 are MGHDK and SYGVNS. V lost 3 bases and J 0 bases, leaving 6 bases between the germline ends. The CDR3 DNA is TGTGCCAGCAGTGACCGATTAGCCAAAAACATTCAGTACTTC. Translating gives CASSDRLAKNIQYF. Variable domain in full (rest from reference TRBV25-1 and TRBJ2-4): EADIYQTPRYLVIGTGKKITLECSQTMGHDKMYWYQQDPGMELHLIHYSYGVNSTEKGDLSSESTVSRIRTEHFPLTLESARPSHTSQYLCASSDRLAKNIQYFGAGTRLSVL.

The rearrangement links TRBV14 to TRBJ2-4; D is uncertain. Between the trimmed V and J ends, which lost 4 bases and 6 bases, there was a span of 16 bases. Germline V lookup: CDR1 SGHDN, CDR2 FVKESK. The CDR3 contains 15 residues. CDR3 protein: CASSLDKGVGNIQYF. CDR3 in DNA: TGTGCCAGCAGCCTTGACAAAGGTGTGGGAAACATTCAGTACTTC. The variable domain in full, completed from reference TRBV14 and TRBJ2-4, reads EAGVTQFPSHSVIEKGQTVTLRCDPISGHDNLYWYRRVMGKEIKFLLHFVKESKQDESGMPNNRFLAERTGGTYSTLKVQPAELEDSGVYFCASSLDKGVGNIQYFGAGTRLSVL.

The chain links TRBV12-3 or TRBV12-4 to TRBJ1-2; 11 nucleotides agree with TRBD1. Trimming removed 4 bases from V and 5 bases from J; junction bases left unmatched: 6. The CDR3 runs to 15 residues. The CDR3 bases are TGTGCCAGCAGTTCGAGGACAGGGGGCGGGTATGGCTACACCTTC. It is translated as CASSSRTGGGYGYTF.

The rearrangement joins TRBV7-2 to TRBJ1-5; D possibly corresponds to TRBD1 (6 bases). Germline lookup yields CDR1 SGHTA and CDR2 FQGNSA. The CDR3 sequence is 13 residues long. V lost 5 bases and J lost 9, with 14 bases in between. The CDR3 protein is CASSPAGGRPQHF. In nucleotides, the CDR3 is TGTGCCAGCAGCCCCGCTGGGGGCCGGCCCCAGCATTTT.

The CDR3 nucleotides read TGCAGTGCTAGACTGGCCGGGAGGGATGAAAAACTGTTTTTT. Amino acids: CSARLAGRDEKLFF. The chain has TRBV20-1 and TRBJ1-4; no clear D. Germline V gene sequence: CDR1 DFQATT, CDR2 SNEGSKA (reference sequence). Trimming cost V 2 bases and J 6 bases, with 13 bases left between them. This CDR3 has 14 residues.

This clonotype came up once. The rearrangement uses TRBV12-3 or TRBV12-4 and TRBJ2-3, with 7 positions matching TRBD2. The V and J ends lost 4 bases and 3 bases, in that order; junction bases with no gene match: 7. CDR3 length: 15 amino acids. CDR3 protein: CASSWREAGTDTQYF. In DNA form, the CDR3 reads TGTGCCAGCAGTTGGCGTGAAGCGGGAACAGATACGCAGTATTTT.

V is TRBV3-1 and J is TRBJ1-2; weak D call: TRBD1 (6 bases). V was cut by 4 bases and J by 3 bases, with 12 bases left in between. The CDR3 has 14 residues. CDR1 is LGHDT, CDR2 YNNKEL, per germline (reference sequence). The CDR3 loop reads CASSPPGGHYGYTF. As DNA, the CDR3 is TGTGCCAGCAGCCCCCCGGGGGGGCACTATGGCTACACCTTC.

The V and J genes are TRBV4-1 and TRBJ2-1; no firm D call. Deletions cut 3 bases from V and 6 bases from J, with 18 bases between. Germline CDR1 is MGHRA and CDR2 is YSYEKL. The CDR3 has 16 residues. CDR3 sequence (DNA): TGCGCCAGCAGCCACGTCGCTATGAGGTCGTTCAATGAGCAGTTCTTC. It specifies CASSHVAMRSFNEQFF.

This sequence joins TRBV12-5 and TRBJ2-6; D gene ambiguous. Trimming left V 6 bases short and J 0 bases short, with 12 bases between. The CDR3 has 16 residues. Germline V gene data show CDR1 as LGHNT and CDR2 as FRNRAP. CDR3: CASGLSFGSGANVLTF. CDR3 DNA sequence: TGTGCTAGTGGGCTATCCTTCGGCTCTGGGGCCAACGTCCTGACTTTC.

The chain couples TRBV29-1 to TRBJ2-7; 11 bases line up with TRBD2. The V gene end was trimmed by 6 bases and the J gene end by 1 base; junction bases not matched to a gene: 11. CDR1 is SQVTM and CDR2 is ANQGSEA in the germline V gene. The CDR3 has 16 residues. The CDR3: CSVLPLAGGPSYEQYF. CDR3 bases: TGCAGCGTCCTACCCTTAGCGGGAGGGCCTTCCTACGAGCAGTACTTC.

This chain uses TRBV30 with TRBJ2-7; 9 bases align to TRBD2. The germline gives CDR1 GTSNPN, CDR2 SVGIG (reference sequence). The CDR3 extends over 12 amino acids. DNA of the CDR3: TGTGCTAGCGGGAGTGATAACTACGAGCAGTACTTC. Translating it yields CASGSDNYEQYF.

The V call is TRBV2, the J call TRBJ1-1; D possibly corresponds to TRBD1 (6 bases). Trimming left V 8 bases short and J 1 base short, with 14 bases between. Germline V CDR1 and CDR2: SNHLY, FYNNEI. The CDR3 loop spans 14 amino acids. CDR3 protein: CASWRGLGNTEAFF. The CDR3, as DNA: TGTGCCAGCTGGAGGGGGTTGGGGAACACTGAAGCTTTCTTT.

The chain is built from TRBV7-9 and TRBJ2-2; possible D gene TRBD2, 5 bases. CDR3 size: 16 residues. Germline CDR1 SEHNR, CDR2 FQNEAQ (reference sequence). Trimming pared 6 bases from V and 5 bases from J, leaving 19 bases between. The CDR3 DNA reads TGTGCCAGCAGTCGCTCTACGGGAAGCTCTACCGGGGAGCTGTTTTTT. Amino acid sequence: CASSRSTGSSTGELFF.

The chain combines TRBV18 with TRBJ1-5, with a possible D match to TRBD1 (5 bases). Germline V CDR1 and CDR2: KGHSH, LQKENI. The CDR3 covers 13 residues. Trimming cost V 3 bases and J 9 bases, with 12 bases left between them. DNA of the CDR3: TGTGCCAGCTCACCGGGGGGGTTGTGGCCCCAGCATTTT. Translated, it gives CASSPGGLWPQHF.

V and J are TRBV20-1 and TRBJ2-2, with 8 bases aligning to TRBD2. V lost 3 bases to trimming and J lost 2 bases; unmatched junction nucleotides: 11. In germline, CDR1 is DFQATT, CDR2 SNEGSKA (reference sequence). This CDR3 is 17 amino acids long. The CDR3 protein is CSASRETSALNTGELFF. The CDR3 region has the DNA TGCAGTGCTAGCCGCGAGACTAGCGCATTAAACACCGGGGAGCTGTTTTTT.

The chain has TRBV19 and TRBJ1-1; D not certain. This CDR3 is 15 amino acids long. Germline values: CDR1 LNHDA, CDR2 SQIVND (reference sequence). V was pared by 3 bases and J by 1 base, with 12 bases between. The CDR3 DNA follows: TGTGCCAGTAGTATTCCTCAAGGAGGGAACACTGAAGCTTTCTTT. It is translated as CASSIPQGGNTEAFF.

The chain couples TRBV16 to TRBJ1-2; D may be TRBD1 (5 bases). Germline V CDR1 and CDR2: KGHSY, FQNENV. Trimming took off 0 bases at V and 8 bases at J, with 7 bases between the two ends. This CDR3 comprises 12 residues. CDR3 in amino acids: CASSQSGHGYTF. CDR3 bases: TGTGCCAGCAGCCAATCGGGGCACGGCTACACCTTC.

The CDR3 spells CASSQDLAGKNIQYF. CDR3 coding DNA: TGTGCCAGCAGCCAAGACCTAGCGGGAAAAAACATTCAGTACTTC. The chain employs TRBV4-2 and TRBJ2-4; 9 bases line up with TRBD2. The trim removed 0 bases at V and 4 bases at J, leaving 1 base unmatched. The germline V gene encodes CDR1 LGHNA and CDR2 YNFKEQ. The CDR3 extends over 15 amino acids.

V usage is TRBV25-1 and J usage is TRBJ2-5; possibly TRBD2 for D (5 bases). This CDR3 comprises 16 residues. CDR1 is MGHDK, CDR2 SYGVNS, per germline. Between the trimmed V and J ends, which lost 6 bases and 0 bases, there was a span of 17 bases. DNA for the CDR3: TGTGCCAGCAGCCTAGGAGGCCGCAGTCACCAAGAGACCCAGTACTTC. Its translation: CASSLGGRSHQETQYF.

V gene TRBV28 combines with J gene TRBJ1-2; TRBD1 matches at 9 bases. The CDR3 has 14 residues. Germline V gene data show CDR1 as MDHEN and CDR2 as SYDVKM. V trimming: 6 bases; J trimming: 8 bases; junction bases outside the gene matches: 10. The CDR3 DNA follows: TGTGCCAGCAGCTCTCCAGGGACAGGGTACGGCTACACCTTC. Translating it yields CASSSPGTGYGYTF.

The chain uses TRBV11-1 and TRBJ2-2; D is unclear. V was shortened by 3 bases and J by 7 bases, with 12 bases between the two germline ends. This CDR3 is 14 amino acids long. Germline CDR1 is SGHAT and CDR2 is FQDESV (reference sequence). The CDR3 loop is CASSFDSLSGELFF. For the CDR3, the DNA is TGTGCCAGCAGCTTCGACTCACTCAGCGGGGAGCTGTTTTTT. The full variable domain, completed using reference TRBV11-1 and TRBJ2-2, is EAEVAQSPRYKITEKSQAVAFWCDPISGHATLYWYRQILGQGPELLVQFQDESVVDDSQLPKDRFSAERLKGVDSTLKIQPAELGDSAMYLCASSFDSLSGELFFGEGSRLTVL.

The chain uses TRBV18 and TRBJ2-7; TRBD1 agrees at 7 bases. There are 13 residues in the CDR3. Germline V gene lookup returns CDR1 KGHSH and CDR2 LQKENI. The trim removed 3 bases at V and 3 bases at J, leaving 2 bases unmatched. The CDR3 reads CASSPGDSYEQYF. The CDR3 DNA follows: TGTGCCAGCTCACCCGGGGACAGCTACGAGCAGTACTTC.

To note about this clonotype: Compared with germline, one end of the junction differs, possibly owing to a read error. J is TRBJ2-5 and V is TRBV7-7; D remains unclear. Per germline, CDR1 SSHAT and CDR2 FNYEAQ (reference sequence). The CDR3 length is 15 residues. CDR3 DNA: TGTGCTAGCAGTCCGGGCCGTGGGGATATAGAGACCCAGTACTTC. Amino acid sequence: CASSPGRGDIETQYF.